The clone carrying this T cell receptor (beta chain) turned up a few times. As yet, its antigen is unknown. The data were taken from a study of T-cell memory formation after mild COVID-19. Study results and limitations: A second wave expanding day 15 to 37 was CD4+-biased; contracting clones were balanced.

MiXCR, applied by TCRdb to the 5' RACE reads, yields one record per CDR3 protein. The table lists about 390,000 distinct CDR3 sequences, roughly 20% of them singletons. The V gene's germline CDR1 is DFQATT and CDR2 SNEGSKA (reference sequence). The CDR3 sequence is 15 residues long. V was cut by 0 bases and J by 4 bases, with 15 bases left in between. The material sequenced was PBMCs or a T cell subset sorted from them (not recorded which). This sequence joins TRBV20-1 and TRBJ2-5, with D perhaps matching TRBD1 (5 bases). This sequence was found in an adult woman who had mild COVID-19 (a few samples of this study predate the infection). Cell type and time point are not known. The CDR3 DNA reads TGCAGTGCTAGAGAAACCCCAGACAGAGGAGAGACCCAGTACTTC. This codes for CSARETPDRGETQYF.